A selection of T cell receptor beta chains follows, all from one sample in a study of cytomegalovirus exposure and HLA in healthy donors. Assay: immunoSEQ multiplex PCR; the TCRdb copy retains only in-frame clones and omits some. The sample carries 180,000 or so clones, 70% to 85% recorded once. The sample comprised PBMCs. The receptors here all came from a man in his late teens or twenties in good health and CMV-seronegative. Both conserved end residues are part of each CDR3. A D gene is named only where the DNA matches it firmly. Some rows have no size entry. The others give once, few or many, or a class for an expanded clone.

D | J | size | length | V | DNA | CDR3
NA | TRBJ2-1 | NA | 11 | TRBV28 | TGTGCCAGCAGAATAAACAATGAGCAGTTCTTC | CASRINNEQFF
TRBD1 | TRBJ1-1 | NA | 14 | TRBV6-5 | TGTGCCAGCAGGTATGACAGGGGTCGAACTGAAGCTTTCTTT | CASRYDRGRTEAFF
TRBD2 | TRBJ2-1 | NA | 14 | TRBV5-1 | TGCGCCAGCAGCTTGGTCTTAGTAGCGGGGGAGCAGTTCTTC | CASSLVLVAGEQFF
TRBD1 | TRBJ1-2 | NA | 14 | TRBV4-3 | TGCGCCAGCAGCCACCGCACAGGGGGGAACGGCTACACCTTC | CASSHRTGGNGYTF
NA | TRBJ1-3 | NA | 14 | TRBV30 | TGTGCCTGGACCCCTGACAGGCTTGGAAACACCATATATTTT | CAWTPDRLGNTIYF
TRBD2 | TRBJ2-5 | NA | 14 | TRBV7-2 | TGTGCCAGCAGTCGAAGTAGCGGGGGGGAGACCCAGTACTTC | CASSRSSGGETQYF
NA | TRBJ2-7 | NA | 15 | TRBV19 | TGTGCCAGTAGTACCCTGCAGGCGAGCTCCTACGAGCAGTACTTC | CASSTLQASSYEQYF
TRBD1 | TRBJ1-1 | NA | 14 | TRBV7-6 | TGTGCCAGCAGCCCCTCGGGAGGGGGCGCTGAAGCTTTCTTT | CASSPSGGGAEAFF
NA | TRBJ2-2 | NA | 12 | TRBV6-6 | TGTGCCAGCAATATATACACCGGGGAGCTGTTTTTT | CASNIYTGELFF
TRBD2 | TRBJ2-1 | NA | 16 | TRBV4-2 | TGTGCCAGCAGCCAAACCTCGGGGGGAACCTACAATGAGCAGTTCTTC | CASSQTSGGTYNEQFF
TRBD2 | TRBJ2-1 | few | 16 | TRBV7-3 | TGTGCCAGCAGCCTCGGGGCTAGCGGGAGATTCGGTGAGCAGTTCTTC | CASSLGASGRFGEQFF
TRBD2 | TRBJ2-7 | few | 17 | TRBV13 | TGTGCCAGCAGCCGTGGACTAGCGGGGTATCGGAGCTACGAGCAGTACTTC | CASSRGLAGYRSYEQYF
NA | TRBJ1-1 | NA | 17 | TRBV30 | TGTGCCTGGAGGGGGGGCCGGGGGCGGGGGGCTCCTACTGAAGCTTTCTTT | CAWRGGRGRGAPTEAFF
NA | TRBJ1-1 | NA | 14 | TRBV7-9 | TGTGCCAGCAGCTCCTTGGGGGGGGACACTGAAGCTTTCTTT | CASSSLGGDTEAFF
NA | TRBJ2-7 | NA | 15 | TRBV19 | TGTGCCAGTAGTATAACCACCGGGACACGCTACGAGCAGTACTTC | CASSITTGTRYEQYF
TRBD2 | TRBJ2-1 | NA | 17 | TRBV6-1 | TGTGCCAGCAGTGACCCAGGGACTAGCGGGAGGTGGGGACCTCAGTTCTTC | CASSDPGTSGRWGPQFF
TRBD1 | TRBJ1-2 | few | 18 | TRBV15 | TGTGCCACCAGCAGAGAAGATTGGACAGGGGGCGCGAACTATGGCTACACCTTC | CATSREDWTGGANYGYTF
TRBD2 | TRBJ2-1 | NA | 13 | TRBV27 | TGTGCCAGCAGTTTGGGACTACACAATGAGCAGTTCTTC | CASSLGLHNEQFF
TRBD1 | TRBJ2-5 | NA | 15 | TRBV14 | TGTGCCAGCAGCCAAGACGCAGGGGGCGCGGAGACCCAGTACTTC | CASSQDAGGAETQYF
TRBD2 | TRBJ2-1 | NA | 14 | TRBV7-9 | TGTGCCAGCAGTATCAGCGGGAACAACAATGAGCAGTTCTTC | CASSISGNNNEQFF
TRBD2 | TRBJ2-1 | few | 15 | TRBV5-4 | TGTGCCAGCAGCTTGTCCACTAGCGGGGAGGGTGAGCAGTTCTTC | CASSLSTSGEGEQFF
NA | TRBJ1-3 | NA | 17 | TRBV19 | TGTGCCAGTAGTATCCTCTCAACCGGGGGATCTGGAAACACCATATATTTT | CASSILSTGGSGNTIYF